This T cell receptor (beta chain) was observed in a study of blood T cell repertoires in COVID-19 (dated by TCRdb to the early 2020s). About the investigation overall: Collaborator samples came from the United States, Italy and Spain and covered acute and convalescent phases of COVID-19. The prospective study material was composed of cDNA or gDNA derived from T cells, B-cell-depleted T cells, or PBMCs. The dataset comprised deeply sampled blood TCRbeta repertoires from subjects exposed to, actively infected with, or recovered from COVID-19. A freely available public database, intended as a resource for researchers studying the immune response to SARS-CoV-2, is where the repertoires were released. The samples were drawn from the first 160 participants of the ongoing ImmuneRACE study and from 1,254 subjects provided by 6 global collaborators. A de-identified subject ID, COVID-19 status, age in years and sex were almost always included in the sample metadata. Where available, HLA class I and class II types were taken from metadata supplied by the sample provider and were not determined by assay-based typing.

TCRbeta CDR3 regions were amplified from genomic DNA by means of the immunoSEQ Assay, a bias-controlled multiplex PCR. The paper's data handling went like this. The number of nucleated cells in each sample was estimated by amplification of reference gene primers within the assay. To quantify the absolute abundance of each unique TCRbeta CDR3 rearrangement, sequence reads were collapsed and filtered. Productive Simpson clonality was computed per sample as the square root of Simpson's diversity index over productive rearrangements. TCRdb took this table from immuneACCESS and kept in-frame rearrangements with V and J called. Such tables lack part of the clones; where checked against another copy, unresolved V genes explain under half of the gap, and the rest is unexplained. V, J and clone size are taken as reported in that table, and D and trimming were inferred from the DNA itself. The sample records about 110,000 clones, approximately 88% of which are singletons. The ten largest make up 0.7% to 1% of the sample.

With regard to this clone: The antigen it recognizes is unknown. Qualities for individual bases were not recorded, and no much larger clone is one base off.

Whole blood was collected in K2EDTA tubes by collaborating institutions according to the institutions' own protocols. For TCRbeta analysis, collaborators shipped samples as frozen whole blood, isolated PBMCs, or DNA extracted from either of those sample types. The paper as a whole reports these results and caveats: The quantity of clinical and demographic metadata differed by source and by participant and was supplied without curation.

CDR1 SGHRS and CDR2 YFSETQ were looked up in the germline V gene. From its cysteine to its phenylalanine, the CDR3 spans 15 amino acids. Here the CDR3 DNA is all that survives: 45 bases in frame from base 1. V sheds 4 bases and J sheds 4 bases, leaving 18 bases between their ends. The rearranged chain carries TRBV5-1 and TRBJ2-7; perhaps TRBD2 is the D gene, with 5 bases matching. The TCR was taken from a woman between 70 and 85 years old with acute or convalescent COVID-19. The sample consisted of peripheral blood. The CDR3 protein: CASSLNTRTAYEQYF. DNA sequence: TGCGCCAGCAGCCTGAATACTAGAACGGCATACGAGCAGTACTTC.